This T cell receptor beta chain was sequenced during a study of blood T cell repertoires in COVID-19 (TCRdb year 2020). Regarding the complete study: The collaborator samples originated in the United States, Italy and Spain and spanned the acute and convalescent phases of COVID-19. The prospective study material was composed of cDNA or gDNA derived from T cells, B-cell-depleted T cells, or PBMCs. Deeply sampled blood TCRbeta repertoires from subjects exposed to, actively infected with, or recovered from COVID-19 were included in the dataset. The repertoires were released in a freely available public database meant as a resource for research on the immune response to SARS-CoV-2. The samples were drawn from the first 160 participants of the ongoing ImmuneRACE study and from 1,254 subjects provided by 6 global collaborators. The sample metadata nearly always contained a de-identified subject ID, COVID-19 status, age in years and sex. Where available, HLA class I and class II types were taken from metadata supplied by the sample provider and were not determined by assay-based typing. Study-wide findings and limitations: How much clinical and demographic metadata was included differed by source and by participant, and the metadata was provided uncurated.

Each collaborating institution followed its own protocols to collect whole blood in K2EDTA tubes. For TCRbeta analysis, collaborator samples were shipped as frozen whole blood, as isolated PBMCs, or as DNA extracted from either sample type. Comments on this clone: Its antigen is not yet known. No base quality values were provided; no much bigger clone lies one nucleotide off.

The immunoSEQ Assay, a bias-controlled multiplex PCR, was used to amplify TCRbeta CDR3 regions from genomic DNA. Per the authors' processing: The number of nucleated cells in each sample was estimated by amplification of reference gene primers within the assay. Sequence reads were collapsed and filtered to measure the absolute abundance of every unique TCRbeta CDR3 rearrangement. For each sample, productive Simpson clonality was calculated by taking the square root of Simpson's diversity index across productive rearrangements. TCRdb re-hosts the immuneACCESS table, in-frame sequences only. Its copies lack some clones; in the studies checked, an unresolved V gene accounts for under half of them, and the cause for the rest is not known. The DNA was the basis for D and trimming; V, J and clone size are from that table. This sample lists some 190,000 clones; approximately 83% were detected once. Around 3% of the sample rests with the top ten.

The germline V gene supplies CDR1 MDHEN and CDR2 SYDVKM. Inclusive of the bounding cysteine and phenylalanine, the CDR3 is 15 residues long. Of all the DNA, just the CDR3 is kept, 45 bases in frame from base 1. Trimming costs V 3 bases and J 9 bases, and their ends lie 18 bases apart. This TCR was sampled from a man between 60 and 70 years old with acute or convalescent COVID-19. The specimen sequenced was peripheral blood. This chain joins TRBV28 to TRBJ2-1; perhaps TRBD2 is the D gene, with 6 bases matching. For the CDR3, the sequence is CASSLAQGGLGEQFF. The sequenced DNA: TGTGCCAGCAGTTTGGCGCAGGGAGGTTTGGGTGAGCAGTTCTTC.